A selection of T cell receptor beta chains follows, all from one sample in a study of neurological immune-mediated disorders. TCRdb passed the 5' RACE reads through MiXCR, listing each CDR3 protein once. The sample holds under 85,000 distinct CDR3 sequences, 13% to 15% seen once. Sequenced sample: PBMCs. These receptor sequences come from a woman aged 45-65 years in good health. Both conserved end residues are part of each CDR3. D genes are given only for firm matches. Clone size is given for some rows only: seen once, a few or many times, or a class if the clone is expanded.

TRBV29-1	many	NA	TRBJ2-5	CSVPGGGETQYF	TGCAGCGTTCCAGGTGGGGGAGAGACCCAGTACTTC
TRBV5-1	many	TRBD1	TRBJ2-3	CASSSQGADTQYF	TGCGCCAGCAGTTCACAGGGGGCAGATACGCAGTATTTT
TRBV12-3/TRBV12-4	many	NA	TRBJ2-3	CASSLGFGDTRSLTDTQYF	TGTGCCAGCAGTTTAGGGTTTGGGGACACCCGAAGTCTCACAGATACGCAGTATTTT
TRBV5-6	many	NA	TRBJ2-7	CASSSTGITMDEQYF	TGTGCCAGCAGCTCCACAGGGATAACCATGGACGAGCAGTACTTC
TRBV2	many	TRBD2	TRBJ2-1	CASSVGTSEYNEQFF	TGTGCCAGCAGTGTTGGGACTAGCGAGTACAATGAGCAGTTCTTC
TRBV5-1	many	NA	TRBJ1-1	CASMRGEMNTEAFF	TGCGCCAGCATGAGGGGAGAAATGAACACTGAAGCTTTCTTT
TRBV5-6	many	TRBD1	TRBJ2-7	CASSYAPGQGAYEQYF	TGTGCCAGCAGCTATGCTCCGGGACAGGGGGCCTACGAGCAGTACTTC
TRBV5-5	many	NA	TRBJ2-1	CASSGSYLSYNEQFF	TGTGCCAGCAGCGGATCATATCTCTCCTACAATGAGCAGTTCTTC
TRBV5-1	many	TRBD2	TRBJ2-1	CASSSGTSGTYEQFF	TGCGCCAGCAGCTCAGGGACTAGCGGGACCTATGAGCAGTTCTTC
TRBV5-1	many	NA	TRBJ1-3	CASSLDKPSGNTIYF	TGCGCCAGCAGCTTGGACAAGCCCTCTGGAAACACCATATATTTT
TRBV5-1	few	NA	TRBJ1-2	CASSLLSGQKAGYTF	TGCGCCAGCAGCTTGTTGTCAGGACAGAAGGCCGGCTACACCTTC
TRBV7-8	NA	NA	TRBJ2-1	CASSPRAGPYNEQFF	TGTGCCAGCAGCCCCCGGGCAGGGCCCTACAATGAGCAGTTCTTC
TRBV2	many	TRBD2	TRBJ2-1	CASSDASGRSFNNEQFF	TGTGCCAGCAGTGATGCTAGCGGGAGGAGCTTCAACAATGAGCAGTTCTTC
TRBV7-2	NA	NA	TRBJ2-7	CASSFSTPSVQYF	TGTGCCAGCAGCTTCAGTACACCGTCCGTGCAGTACTTC
TRBV10-3	NA	TRBD1	TRBJ2-5	CAISSDRREETQYF	TGTGCCATCAGTTCGGACAGGAGAGAAGAGACCCAGTACTTC
TRBV29-1	NA	NA	TRBJ1-4	CSVIQGRGSTNEKLFF	TGCAGCGTTATACAGGGTAGAGGATCAACTAATGAAAAACTGTTTTTT
TRBV5-1	many	NA	TRBJ1-1	CASSLAWGQNTEAFF	TGCGCCAGCAGCTTGGCCTGGGGGCAGAACACTGAAGCTTTCTTT
TRBV29-1	many	NA	TRBJ2-1	CSVGDKAYNEQFF	TGCAGCGTTGGGGACAAAGCCTACAATGAGCAGTTCTTC
TRBV27	few	NA	TRBJ2-1	CASSRTAISYNEQFF	TGTGCCAGCAGTAGGACAGCCATCTCCTACAATGAGCAGTTCTTC
TRBV7-8	many	TRBD2	TRBJ2-5	CASGRGVQETQYF	TGTGCCAGCGGGCGGGGGGTTCAAGAGACCCAGTACTTC
TRBV7-2	NA	NA	TRBJ2-1	CASSLAPGREYEQFF	TGTGCCAGCAGCTTAGCACCGGGCCGCGAATATGAGCAGTTCTTC
TRBV20-1	medium-sized	NA	TRBJ1-1	CSARAPEGPGTEAFF	TGCAGTGCTAGAGCCCCGGAGGGGCCGGGCACTGAAGCTTTCTTT
TRBV6-6	many	NA	TRBJ1-1	CASSLSESEAFF	TGTGCCAGCAGTTTATCGGAGTCTGAAGCTTTCTTT
TRBV29-1	NA	NA	TRBJ2-3	CSVEASDPNLDTQYF	TGCAGCGTTGAAGCTAGCGACCCAAACTTAGATACGCAGTATTTT
TRBV20-1	many	NA	TRBJ1-2	CSASRTATWEGYTF	TGCAGTGCTTCCCGGACAGCTACTTGGGAAGGCTACACCTTC
TRBV12-3/TRBV12-4	many	NA	TRBJ2-3	CASRPRAMGYTDTQYF	TGTGCCAGCAGGCCCAGGGCTATGGGATATACAGATACGCAGTATTTT
TRBV28	few	TRBD2	TRBJ2-3	CASLEAGGPADTQYF	TGTGCCAGCCTTGAAGCGGGAGGGCCCGCAGATACGCAGTATTTT
TRBV10-3	many	TRBD1	TRBJ2-7	CATIPGQGTYEQYF	TGTGCCACAATTCCGGGACAGGGAACCTACGAGCAGTACTTC
TRBV5-1	many	NA	TRBJ1-1	CASNFGTEAFF	TGCGCCAGCAACTTCGGGACTGAAGCTTTCTTT
TRBV20-1	NA	NA	TRBJ2-1	CSARNRPGEQFF	TGCAGTGCTAGGAATAGACCTGGGGAGCAGTTCTTC
TRBV7-3	many	NA	TRBJ2-2	CASSSQGRANTGELFF	TGTGCCAGCAGCTCTCAGGGGCGAGCAAACACCGGGGAGCTGTTTTTT